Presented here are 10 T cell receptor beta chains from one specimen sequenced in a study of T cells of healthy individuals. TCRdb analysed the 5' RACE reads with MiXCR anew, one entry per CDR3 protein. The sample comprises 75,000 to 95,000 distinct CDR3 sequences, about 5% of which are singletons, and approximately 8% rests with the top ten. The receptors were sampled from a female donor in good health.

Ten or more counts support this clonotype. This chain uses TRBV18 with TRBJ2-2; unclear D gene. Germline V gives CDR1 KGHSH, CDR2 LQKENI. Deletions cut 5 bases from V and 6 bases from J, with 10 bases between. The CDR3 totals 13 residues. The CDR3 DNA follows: TGTGCCAGCTCATCGACCCTCTCCGGGGAGCTGTTTTTT. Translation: CASSSTLSGELFF.

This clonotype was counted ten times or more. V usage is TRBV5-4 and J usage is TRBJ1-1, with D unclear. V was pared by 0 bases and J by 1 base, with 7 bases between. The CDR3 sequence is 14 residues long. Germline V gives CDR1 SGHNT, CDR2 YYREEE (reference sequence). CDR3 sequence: CASSLVEPNTEAFF. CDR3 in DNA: TGTGCCAGCAGCTTGGTGGAACCGAACACTGAAGCTTTCTTT.

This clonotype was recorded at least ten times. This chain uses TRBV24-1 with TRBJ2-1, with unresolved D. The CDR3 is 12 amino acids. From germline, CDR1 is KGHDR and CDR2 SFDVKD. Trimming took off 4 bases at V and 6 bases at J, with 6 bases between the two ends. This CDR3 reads CATSDPLNEQFF. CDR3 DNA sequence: TGTGCCACCAGTGACCCACTCAATGAGCAGTTCTTC.

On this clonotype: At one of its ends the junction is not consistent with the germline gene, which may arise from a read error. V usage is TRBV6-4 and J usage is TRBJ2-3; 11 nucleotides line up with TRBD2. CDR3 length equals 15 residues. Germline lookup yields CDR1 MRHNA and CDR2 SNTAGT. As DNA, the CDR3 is TGTGCCAGCAGTGACTCGACTAGCGGGAAAGATAAGCAGTATTTT. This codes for CASSDSTSGKDKQYF.

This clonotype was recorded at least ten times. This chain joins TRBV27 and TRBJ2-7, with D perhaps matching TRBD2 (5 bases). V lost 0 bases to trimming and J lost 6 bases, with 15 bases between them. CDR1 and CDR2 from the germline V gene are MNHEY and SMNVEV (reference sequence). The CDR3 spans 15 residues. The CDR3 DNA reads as TGTGCCAGCAGTTTATCCTGGTACGAGGGCTCCGAGCAGTACTTC. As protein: CASSLSWYEGSEQYF.

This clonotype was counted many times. The CDR3 DNA sequence: TGCGCCAGCAGCCTATCCGGGGACCGCACAGATACGCAGTATTTT. As protein: CASSLSGDRTDTQYF. V usage is TRBV5-1 and J usage is TRBJ2-3; D assignment may be TRBD1 or TRBD2 (5 bases each). Trimming removed 4 bases at V and 1 base at J, with 13 bases between. Germline V CDR1 and CDR2: SGHRS, YFSETQ. The CDR3 runs 15 residues.

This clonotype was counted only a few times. DNA for the CDR3: TGTGCCAGTAGTATGAGGGGGCCGTCCTACGAGCAGTACTTC. Amino acids: CASSMRGPSYEQYF. The rearrangement uses TRBV19 and TRBJ2-7, with 7 bases identical to TRBD1. The CDR3 runs to 14 residues. The V and J ends lost 3 bases and 1 base, in that order; junction bases with no gene match: 3. Germline V gene data show CDR1 as LNHDA and CDR2 as SQIVND (reference sequence).

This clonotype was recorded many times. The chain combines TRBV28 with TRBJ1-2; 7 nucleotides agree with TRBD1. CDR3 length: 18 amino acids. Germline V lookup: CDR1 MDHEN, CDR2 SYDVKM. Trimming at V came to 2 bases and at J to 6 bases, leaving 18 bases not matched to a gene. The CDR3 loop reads CASSLVVGRGRSENGYTF. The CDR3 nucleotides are TGTGCCAGCAGTTTAGTGGTTGGTAGGGGGCGAAGTGAGAATGGCTACACCTTC.

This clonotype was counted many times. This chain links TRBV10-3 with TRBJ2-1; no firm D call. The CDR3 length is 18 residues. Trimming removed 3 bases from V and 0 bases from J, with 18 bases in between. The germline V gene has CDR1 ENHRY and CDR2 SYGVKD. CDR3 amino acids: CAISELLEAPSSYNEQFF. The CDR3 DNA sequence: TGTGCCATCAGTGAACTCTTGGAAGCGCCTAGCTCCTACAATGAGCAGTTCTTC.

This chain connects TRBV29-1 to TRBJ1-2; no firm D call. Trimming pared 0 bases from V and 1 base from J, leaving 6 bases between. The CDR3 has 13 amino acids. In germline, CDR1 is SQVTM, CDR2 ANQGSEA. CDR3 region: CSVEDGVNYGYTF. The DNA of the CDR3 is TGCAGCGTTGAAGACGGGGTTAACTATGGCTACACCTTC.